This T cell receptor beta chain was recovered during a study of T-cell reconstitution after alpha-beta-depleted transplantation in children. Details on this clonotype: What it recognizes is unknown.

Construction of the TCRbeta library involved unique molecular identifiers. TCRdb called the PCR reads again in MiXCR, with one record for every CDR3 protein. The data contain around 500,000 distinct CDR3 sequences, more than 20% of them seen just once; the ten biggest clones take up around 14%. V was shortened by 2 bases and J by 0 bases, with 10 bases between the two germline ends. The germline gives CDR1 LNHNV, CDR2 YYDKDF (reference sequence). This CDR3 comprises 15 residues. Whole-study results and caveats: Most T-cell counts and diversity one year after the transplant came from T cells that were newly produced.

This TCR derives from a boy younger than two who had a stem cell transplant for acute myeloid leukemia, so the T cells may come from the graft donor. The material sequenced was PBMCs, mostly from graft donor cells, taken 360 days after TCRalphabeta/CD19-depleted stem cell transplant. The rearrangement joins TRBV15 to TRBJ1-2, with D perhaps TRBD1 (6 bases). CDR3 coding DNA: TGTGCCACCAGCAGATCCCGGACAGCTAACTATGGCTACACCTTC. This encodes CATSRSRTANYGYTF.